This T cell receptor (beta chain) was documented in a study of T cell clusters in autoimmune cytopenias (dated by TCRdb to about 2019). General notes on the study: Among healthy donor controls, the mean age was 56 years, the median age was approximately 64 years, and 22 of 43 were female. Per sample, TRB sequencing gave a median depth of approximately 52,000 reads and a median of roughly 2,500 distinct TRB clonotypes. For primary cytopenia the controls were 25 to 30 age-matched healthy donors, whereas for secondary cytopenia the controls were approximately 15 age-matched CLL patients. Repertoires from autoimmune hepatitis patients were compared with those of about 20 healthy donors matched for age and sex. In autoimmune cytopenia patients, peripheral blood TRB and IGH repertoires were sequenced during active disease and over treatment follow-up, together with healthy, CLL and autoimmune hepatitis controls. The goal of the study was to find out whether patients with autoimmune cytopenia have a disease-specific immune repertoire signature that could be used as a blood-based biomarker. General study outcomes and caveats: TRB repertoire shifts, with less even repertoires in secondary cytopenia and CLL, mostly reflected lymphoma bias rather than autoimmunity. The GLIPH analysis suggested a lack of physiological T cell clusters in primary autoimmune cytopenia patients, since roughly 50 clusters were exclusive to healthy donors whereas around 18 were exclusive to patients. The cluster-lack signature was not seen for secondary cytopenia versus CLL, apparently masked by the dominant lymphoma-associated repertoire. The T cell clusters were only ever defined in silico, so experimental validation of their functional role was still needed. Healthy donors showed 2.5 to 3.5-fold more exclusive TRB clusters than active autoimmune hepatitis patients, consistent with an autoimmunity-wide signature.

For each sample, TRB amplification used approximately 260 ng of peripheral blood genomic DNA, equal to around 34,000 genome equivalents. Multiplex PCR with a touch-down protocol amplified TRB rearrangements, with the TRB-A and TRB-B primer pools combined in a single tube. Two consecutive PCR reactions with Phusion HS II polymerase added Illumina adapters and sample indices to the amplicons. The amplicons were purified from gel with the NucleoSpin Gel and PCR Clean-up kit, after which the amplicons were quantified by Qubit and checked for quality on an Agilent 2100 Bioanalyzer. Libraries were sequenced on an Illumina MiSeq using 600-cycle, single-indexed, paired-end runs. Concerning the study's data processing: Alignment and assembly of TRB reads were performed with MiXCR version 2.1.12 and the default MiXCR reference library. A clone was defined by each unique CDR3 nucleotide sequence, and analysis was restricted to productive sequences with at least two reads. Repertoire diversity was assessed by alpha-parameterized diversity profiles (alpha 0 to 5), including Shannon (alpha 1) and Simpson (alpha 2) indices, computed with an R script. Combinatorial TRB VJ usage was calculated with the tcR package and was compared between cohorts by principal component analysis performed with ade4. TCRbeta CDR3s were clustered with GLIPH on cohort pairs matched by age and read depth, and cluster frequencies were compared by Wilcoxon test. Following TCRdb reprocessing, every CDR3 protein sequence forms one entry, and DNA is not provided. The authors' filters were not applied to this entry. The data table for this sample lists some 4,800 distinct CDR3 sequences. The top ten constitute around a quarter of the sample.

Its frequency places this clonotype as medium-sized (0.01 to 0.1%); no count is recorded. Its antigen remains unidentified. Taken from cysteine to phenylalanine, the CDR3 has 15 residues. No DNA sequence was recorded. The CDR1 and CDR2 encoded by the germline V gene (reference sequence) are LNHNV and YYDKDF. This same sample was also taken into another study, of T cell repertoires in aging, cancer and after chemotherapy. Per that second paper: Donors spanned six age groups from 30 or younger to 70 or older, with at least three individuals per group. Control TCR repertoires from healthy donors were recorded across several months to years, and re-sampling revealed clear clonal overlap. Some 9 million TCR reads were contained in the full dataset. Significantly lower blood TCR diversity and higher clonality were observed in untreated patients with hematological or solid cancers than in age-matched healthy donors. In healthy donors, the drop in TCR diversity with age came mainly from a loss of richness, whereas in cancer patients a loss of evenness also played a part. An increase in median generation probability over the chemotherapy interval was observed in both cancer cohorts, suggesting that the repertoire was reconstituted through rebound thymic output. According to the authors, the repertoire data do not allow conclusions to be drawn about immunological memory after chemotherapy. The study profiled peripheral blood TCR beta repertoires from healthy donors and cancer patients to examine immunoaging and T cell reconstitution after chemotherapy. Alongside some 96 healthy donors serving as a reference group, the cohort included some 220 cancer patients, of whom more than 90 had hematological cancers and 120 to 130 had solid cancers. MiXCR versions 2.12 and 3.0.5 were used to process TRB sequences. Repertoire metrics included Shannon diversity, evenness, clonality (one minus evenness), and alpha-parameterized diversity profiles from alpha 0 to 5. Generation probabilities of clones in paired pre- and post-chemotherapy samples were computed with the IGoR algorithm.

The sample was peripheral blood. The sequence was collected from a human donor in good health. This sequence uses TRBV15 and TRBJ1-6; TCRdb indicates TRBD1, and absent DNA this call remains unverified. The CDR3 corresponds to CATSRGTGDNSPLHF.